The present T cell receptor (beta chain) was sequenced within a study of breast tumors, draining lymph nodes, adjacent tissues. Germline values: CDR1 SNHLY, CDR2 FYNNEI. The CDR3 is made up of 15 amino acids. Trimming pared 6 bases from V and 5 bases from J, leaving 17 bases between. General study findings and limits: Compared with lymph nodes, tumors were less diverse; compared with nontumor tissue, more. Tumor T cell lymph node origin was a supported hypothesis, not proven.

This clonotype was seen ten or more times. What it recognizes is unknown. In TCRdb, the multiplex PCR reads were re-called with MiXCR into one record per CDR3 protein. The sample records more than 10,000 distinct CDR3 sequences, roughly three quarters being singletons. The sample was tumor-adjacent breast tissue. This sequence joins TRBV2 and TRBJ2-1, with D perhaps matching TRBD1 or TRBD2 (5 bases each). The TCR originated in a female donor with breast cancer. Some clones in this sample may be carry-over from other donors' samples. The CDR3 spells CASRPGPMENNEQFF. Written as DNA, the CDR3 is TGTGCCAGCAGACCGGGACCGATGGAGAACAATGAGCAGTTCTTC.